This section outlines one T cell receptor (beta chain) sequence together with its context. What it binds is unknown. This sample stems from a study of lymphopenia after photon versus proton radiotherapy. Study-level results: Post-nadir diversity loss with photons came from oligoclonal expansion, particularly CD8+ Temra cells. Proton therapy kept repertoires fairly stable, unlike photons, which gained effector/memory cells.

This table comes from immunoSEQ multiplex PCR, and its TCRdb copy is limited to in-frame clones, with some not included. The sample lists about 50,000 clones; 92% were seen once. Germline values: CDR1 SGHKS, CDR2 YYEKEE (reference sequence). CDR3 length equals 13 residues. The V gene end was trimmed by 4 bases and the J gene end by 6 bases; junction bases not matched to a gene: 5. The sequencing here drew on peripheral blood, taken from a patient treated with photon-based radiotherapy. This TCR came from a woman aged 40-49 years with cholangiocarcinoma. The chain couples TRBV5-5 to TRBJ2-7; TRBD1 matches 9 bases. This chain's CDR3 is CASSPGQGTEQYF. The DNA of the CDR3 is TGTGCCAGCAGCCCGGGACAGGGAACCGAGCAGTACTTC. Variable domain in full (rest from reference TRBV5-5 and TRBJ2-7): DAGVTQSPTHLIKTRGQQVTLRCSPISGHKSVSWYQQVLGQGPQFIFQYYEKEERGRGNFPDRFSARQFPNYSSELNVNALLLGDSALYLCASSPGQGTEQYFGPGTRLTVT.